This T cell receptor (beta chain) derives from a study of shared clonotypes between healthy human individuals. CDR1 and CDR2 from the germline V gene are LNHDA and SQIVND (reference sequence). This CDR3 is built from 15 residues. V gave up 5 bases and J gave up 7 bases, with 15 bases separating them. With regard to this clone: Its specificity is unknown.

Notes on the study in general: Rarefaction showed that sequencing of sorted subsets was incomplete (despite large depth).

Profiling relied on immunoSEQ multiplex PCR, and the TCRdb table lists in-frame clones only, not all of them. The sample lists some 2,000,000 clones; 90% to 95% were seen once. The chain is built from TRBV19 and TRBJ1-6; tentatively, D is TRBD1 (5 bases). This TCR came from a man in his late teens or twenties in good health. Sequenced sample: naive CD4+ T cells sorted from blood. Subset in this sample: CD45RA+ positively selected. The CDR3 region is CASSLLPGGNSPLHF. In DNA form, the CDR3 reads TGTGCCAGTAGTCTCCTCCCCGGGGGAAATTCACCCCTCCACTTT.